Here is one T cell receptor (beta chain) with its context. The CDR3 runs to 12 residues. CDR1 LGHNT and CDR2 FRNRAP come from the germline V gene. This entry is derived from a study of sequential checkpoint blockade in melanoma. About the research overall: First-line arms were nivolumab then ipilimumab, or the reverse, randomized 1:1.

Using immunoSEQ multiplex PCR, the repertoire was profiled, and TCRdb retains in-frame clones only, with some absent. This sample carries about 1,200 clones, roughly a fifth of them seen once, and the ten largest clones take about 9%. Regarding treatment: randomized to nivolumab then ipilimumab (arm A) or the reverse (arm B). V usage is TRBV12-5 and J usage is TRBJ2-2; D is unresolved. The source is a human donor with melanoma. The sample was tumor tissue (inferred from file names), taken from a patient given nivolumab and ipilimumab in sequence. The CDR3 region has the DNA TGTGCCAGCACCCCCGGGACCGGGGAGCTGTTTTTT. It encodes CASTPGTGELFF.